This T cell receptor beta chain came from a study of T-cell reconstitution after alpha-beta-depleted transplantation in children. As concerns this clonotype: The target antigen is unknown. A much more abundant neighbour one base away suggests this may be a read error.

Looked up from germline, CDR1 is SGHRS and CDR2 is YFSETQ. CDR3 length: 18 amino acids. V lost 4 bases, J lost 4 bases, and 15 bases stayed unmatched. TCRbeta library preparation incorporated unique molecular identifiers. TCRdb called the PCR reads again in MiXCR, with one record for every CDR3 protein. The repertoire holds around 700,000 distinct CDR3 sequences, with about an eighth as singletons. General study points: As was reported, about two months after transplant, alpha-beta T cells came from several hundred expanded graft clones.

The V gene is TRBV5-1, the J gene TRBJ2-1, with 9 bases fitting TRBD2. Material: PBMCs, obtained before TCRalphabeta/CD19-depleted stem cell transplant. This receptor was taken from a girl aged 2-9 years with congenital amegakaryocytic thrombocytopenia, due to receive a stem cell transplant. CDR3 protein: CASSINLAGRWDYNEQFF. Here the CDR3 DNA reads TGCGCCAGCAGCATTAACCTAGCGGGAAGGTGGGATTACAATGAGCAGTTCTTC. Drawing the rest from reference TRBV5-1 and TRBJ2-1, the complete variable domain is KAGVTQTPRYLIKTRGQQVTLSCSPISGHRSVSWYQQTPGQGLQFLFEYFSETQRNKGNFPGRFSGRQFSNSRSEMNVSTLELGDSALYLCASSINLAGRWDYNEQFFGPGTRLTVL.